The 2 T cell receptor beta chains presented below share a single source sample, sequenced in a study of T cells in Graves' hyperthyroidism and ophthalmopathy. TCR beta CDR3 sequences were amplified from RNA transcripts. HTBI primers drove first-round RT-PCR of the TCR CDR3. TCRdb fed the multiplex PCR reads into MiXCR, producing one record per CDR3 protein. The sample shows roughly 500,000 distinct CDR3 sequences, 46% of them seen only once. The material sequenced was peripheral blood or thyroid tissue (not recorded which). These receptors were obtained from an adult woman with Graves' disease, either hyperthyroidism or ophthalmopathy (not recorded which).

V and J are TRBV7-2 and TRBJ1-3; TRBD1 might be the D (6 bases). Trimming shortened V by 5 bases and J by 2 bases, and 10 bases separated the two germline ends. Germline CDR1 reads SGHTA; CDR2 reads FQGNSA. The length of the CDR3 is 14 residues. The CDR3 DNA follows: TGTGCCAGCAGCCAGGACAGAACTGGAAACACCATATATTTT. As protein: CASSQDRTGNTIYF.

The chain recombines TRBV5-1 with TRBJ1-5, with 9 bases fitting TRBD1. Germline-derived CDR1 and CDR2 are SGHRS and YFSETQ. There are 16 residues in the CDR3. The ends lost 3 bases at V and 4 bases at J; junction bases unmatched: 8. The CDR3 region has the DNA TGCGCCAGCAGCTCGACCGGGACAGGGCCGAATCAGCCCCAGCATTTT. It codes for CASSSTGTGPNQPQHF.